In this sample, the clone carrying this T cell receptor (beta chain) turned up once. Its antigen is currently unknown. Trimming took off 7 bases at V and 5 bases at J, with 15 bases between the two ends. The CDR3 extends over 14 amino acids. Germline CDR1 and CDR2: MNHEY and SMNVEV (reference sequence). This sample was taken from a study of T cell responses to AZD1222 COVID-19 vaccine. Libraries were prepared by immunoSEQ multiplex PCR; TCRdb keeps only in-frame clonotypes and omits some of them. The data show about 120,000 clones, 93% seen once. Points from the study as a whole: All repertoire sampling was performed exclusively after the peak T cell response.

The clonotype was recovered from an adult in good health. This chain connects TRBV27 to TRBJ1-3, with a possible D match to TRBD1 (5 bases). This sample comprised peripheral blood, obtained on day 0 of AZD1222 vaccination. CDR3 in DNA: TGTGCCAGCAAATCTTCGGACACAAGAAACACCATATATTTT. Protein product: CASKSSDTRNTIYF.